Listed here are 10 T cell receptor beta chains from one sample, sequenced in a study of blood T cell repertoires in COVID-19. The data were produced by immunoSEQ multiplex PCR, yet TCRdb's version contains in-frame clones alone and is incomplete. The sample lists 81,000 or so clones, 85% to 95% occurring once. The sample comprised peripheral blood. These receptor sequences come from a woman aged 60-70 years with active COVID-19.

The rearrangement joins TRBV11-2 to TRBJ2-5; D perhaps matches TRBD1 (6 bases). In germline, CDR1 is SGHAT, CDR2 FQNNGV. V was clipped by 5 bases and J by 5 bases, with 15 bases between them. The CDR3 length is 14 residues. CDR3 nucleotides: TGTGCCAGCAGCCCAGGGGACGTGGCCGAGACCCAGTACTTC. This encodes CASSPGDVAETQYF.

The genes are TRBV6-2 or TRBV6-3 and TRBJ2-3, with 7 bases lining up with TRBD2. CDR1 is MNHEY, CDR2 SVGEGT, per germline. With V trimmed by 2 bases and J by 8 bases, 16 bases remained unmatched. The CDR3 spans 17 residues. The CDR3 here is CASSYGRAQTRGGTQYF. Here the CDR3 DNA reads TGTGCCAGCAGTTACGGAAGGGCCCAGACCCGCGGGGGTACGCAGTATTTT.

The chain carries TRBV19 and TRBJ1-5, with 7 bases fitting TRBD1. Germline V lookup: CDR1 LNHDA, CDR2 SQIVND (reference sequence). V shed 5 bases and J 0 bases; nucleotides not matched to a gene: 10. The CDR3 has 17 residues. CDR3 in amino acids: CASSDPGTAYSNQPQHF. The CDR3 coding sequence is TGTGCCAGTAGTGACCCAGGGACAGCCTATAGCAATCAGCCCCAGCATTTT.

This clone showed up just once. The chain combines TRBV9 with TRBJ1-1; D is uncertain. V was shortened by 1 base and J by 0 bases, with 10 bases between the two germline ends. CDR1 and CDR2 from the germline V gene are SGDLS and YYNGEE. This CDR3 has 15 residues. The DNA of the CDR3 is TGTGCCAGCAGCGTATCTTCACAGTTGAACACTGAAGCTTTCTTT. This gives the protein CASSVSSQLNTEAFF.

The chain recombines TRBV6-5 with TRBJ1-2, with 7 positions matching TRBD1. V was clipped by 6 bases and J by 8 bases; unmatched bases: 9. Germline loops: CDR1 MNHEY, CDR2 SVGAGI. This CDR3 region has 13 residues. The CDR3 reads CASRAQGVWGYTF. Written as DNA, the CDR3 is TGTGCCAGCAGAGCCCAGGGGGTTTGGGGCTACACCTTC.

The CDR3 is CASSRRGENEQYF. The CDR3 region has the DNA TGTGCCAGCAGCCGGCGCGGTGAAAACGAGCAGTACTTC. The chain uses TRBV5-8 and TRBJ2-7; D unclear. The germline V gene has CDR1 SGHTS and CDR2 YDEGEE. The CDR3 runs 13 residues. V gave up 4 bases and J gave up 5 bases, with 13 bases separating them.

The chain couples TRBV5-1 to TRBJ1-1, with D possibly being TRBD1 (5 bases). V gave up 3 bases and J gave up 1 base, with 10 bases separating them. The CDR3 consists of 14 residues. In germline, CDR1 is SGHRS, CDR2 YFSETQ. CDR3 in amino acids: CASSSDGQNTEAFF. DNA for the CDR3: TGCGCCAGCAGCTCCGACGGACAGAACACTGAAGCTTTCTTT.

This clone was detected only a few times. The gene calls are TRBV9 and TRBJ2-2; D call uncertain. The germline V gene has CDR1 SGDLS and CDR2 YYNGEE. V lost 2 bases and J lost 2, with 13 bases in between. This CDR3 has 16 residues. CDR3 nucleotide sequence: TGTGCCAGCAGCGTTCAACGATCAACTAACACCGGGGAGCTGTTTTTT. Translating it yields CASSVQRSTNTGELFF.

The chain employs TRBV21-1 and TRBJ2-1; TRBD2, the table's D call, was not compared with the DNA. TRBV21-1 is a known pseudogene. This CDR3 is built from 15 residues. CDR3 loop: CASSKALRTYNEQFF. Written as DNA, the CDR3 is TGTGCCAGCAGCAAAGCGCTACGGACTTACAATGAGCAGTTCTTC.

The chain carries TRBV5-4 and TRBJ2-7; 15 bases align to TRBD2. Germline CDR1 is SGHNT and CDR2 is YYREEE (reference sequence). Trimming cost V 4 bases and J 7 bases; bases outside gene matches: 9. The CDR3 sequence is 16 residues long. CDR3 amino acids: CASSGGLAGGPGEQYF. CDR3 DNA: TGTGCCAGCAGCGGAGGACTAGCGGGAGGGCCGGGAGAGCAGTACTTC.